Shown below are 15 T cell receptor beta chains from a single sample sequenced in a study of blood T cell repertoires in COVID-19. Data came from immunoSEQ multiplex PCR; TCRdb stores just in-frame clones and leaves some out. The data hold a few hundred thousand clones, with 88% observed a single time. Input material: PBMCs or T cells enriched from blood (not recorded which). The receptors were gathered from a woman aged 45 to 65 with acute COVID-19.

The chain is built from TRBV4-3 and TRBJ2-7; D is uncertain. CDR1 and CDR2 (germline): LGHNA, YSLEER. V was trimmed by 4 bases and J by 0 bases, leaving 10 bases between them. The CDR3 covers 14 residues. CDR3 residues: CASSLSTYSYEQYF. Written as DNA, the CDR3 is TGCGCCAGCAGCCTCTCCACTTACTCCTACGAGCAGTACTTC.

The chain combines TRBV4-1 with TRBJ2-2, with D perhaps matching TRBD2 (5 bases). The CDR3 extends over 15 amino acids. Trimming left V 1 base short and J 0 bases short, with 6 bases between. The germline CDR1 and CDR2 sequences are MGHRA and YSYEKL. The CDR3 protein is CASSQGLPNTGELFF. Written as DNA, the CDR3 is TGCGCCAGCAGCCAAGGACTACCGAACACCGGGGAGCTGTTTTTT.

The V gene is TRBV7-9, the J gene TRBJ1-2; 8 bases fit TRBD1. The CDR3 has 13 amino acids. The germline V gene has CDR1 SEHNR and CDR2 FQNEAQ (reference sequence). The junction had 2 bases not matched to a gene; V was cut back by 5 bases and J by 3 bases. The CDR3 coding sequence is TGTGCCAGCAGCCCAGGGGGCGACTATGGCTACACCTTC. It yields the protein CASSPGGDYGYTF.

This clone was counted a single time. The V gene is TRBV28, the J gene TRBJ1-2; 9 positions agree with TRBD1. The CDR3 consists of 14 residues. Germline-derived CDR1 and CDR2 are MDHEN and SYDVKM. Trimming removed 4 bases from V and 4 bases from J; junction bases left unmatched: 4. The CDR3 sequence is CASSSGQGSYGYTF. The DNA of the CDR3 is TGTGCCAGCAGTTCGGGACAGGGTTCCTATGGCTACACCTTC.

For this clone: The same CDR3 also results from other DNA sequences found in this sample. The V gene is TRBV11-3, the J gene TRBJ2-3, with D uncertain. The germline CDR1 and CDR2 sequences are SGHNT and YENEEA. CDR3 length equals 12 residues. V lost 5 bases and J 6 bases, leaving 9 bases between the germline ends. This CDR3 reads CASSLAADTQYF. The CDR3 bases are TGTGCCAGCAGCCTGGCAGCGGATACGCAGTATTTT.

The count of this clone is one. The DNA of the CDR3 is TGTGCCAGCAGGGCGCGAGACAGGGGGCACACCGGGGAGCTGTTTTTT. Translating gives CASRARDRGHTGELFF. The chain carries TRBV28 and TRBJ2-2; TRBD1 agrees at 10 bases. Looked up from germline, CDR1 is MDHEN and CDR2 is SYDVKM. There are 16 residues in the CDR3. Trimming at V came to 6 bases and at J to 3 bases, leaving 7 bases not matched to a gene.

The CDR3 sequence: CASSQGAANYGYTF. The CDR3 DNA follows: TGTGCCAGCAGCCAGGGGGCCGCTAACTATGGCTACACCTTC. The chain has TRBV3-1 (or the pseudogene TRBV3-2) and TRBJ1-2; a weak D match, TRBD1 (6 bases). The germline CDR1 and CDR2 sequences are LGHDT and YNNKEL (reference sequence). The CDR3 runs to 14 residues. Between the trimmed V and J ends, which lost 3 bases and 0 bases, there was a span of 8 bases.

The chain carries TRBV21-1 and TRBJ2-1; no check of the table's D call, TRBD2, against the DNA was made. TRBV21-1 is classified as a pseudogene. This CDR3 has 17 amino acids. The CDR3 sequence: CASSPREPGLAPYEQFF. Written as DNA, the CDR3 is TGTGCCAGCAGCCCGAGGGAACCGGGACTAGCGCCCTATGAGCAGTTCTTC.

V gene TRBV6-4 combines with J gene TRBJ1-5; 7 bases agree with TRBD1. This CDR3 is built from 14 residues. Per germline, CDR1 MRHNA and CDR2 SNTAGT. After removal of 8 bases from V and 4 bases from J, the junction contained 8 bases not matched to a gene. Written as DNA, the CDR3 is TGTGCCAGCCCAGGGACAGCTTTAAATCAGCCCCAGCATTTT. Its protein product is CASPGTALNQPQHF.

The chain employs TRBV28 and TRBJ1-2; 8 bases fit TRBD1. Germline lookup yields CDR1 MDHEN and CDR2 SYDVKM. Trimming took 3 bases from V and 0 from J; bases not matched to a gene: 9. There are 17 residues in the CDR3. For the CDR3, the DNA is TGTGCCAGCAGTTTTCCTCAAGGACAGGGCACTAACTATGGCTACACCTTC. Translation: CASSFPQGQGTNYGYTF.

This chain links TRBV2 with TRBJ2-1; TRBD2 agrees at 11 bases. Trimming took 8 bases from V and 4 from J; bases not matched to a gene: 7. Germline V gene sequence: CDR1 SNHLY, CDR2 FYNNEI. CDR3 length: 15 amino acids. CDR3 region: CASSTSGTAYNEQFF. The CDR3 nucleotides read TGTGCCAGCTCGACTAGCGGGACGGCTTACAATGAGCAGTTCTTC.

In DNA, the CDR3 is TGCGCCAGCAGCTTGGACGGGACAGGGATCTACGAGCAGTACTTC. Its translation: CASSLDGTGIYEQYF. This sequence joins TRBV5-1 and TRBJ2-7; TRBD1 matches at 9 bases. The CDR3 extends over 15 amino acids. The V and J ends lost 0 bases and 3 bases, in that order; junction bases with no gene match: 4. Looked up from germline, CDR1 is SGHRS and CDR2 is YFSETQ.

This chain uses TRBV6-5 with TRBJ2-1, with a tentative D call TRBD2 (5 bases). Trimming cost V 2 bases and J 7 bases, with 12 bases left between them. The germline CDR1 and CDR2 sequences are MNHEY and SVGAGI. CDR3 length: 14 amino acids. This CDR3 is CASSYGLAPNEQFF. CDR3 nucleotide sequence: TGTGCCAGCAGTTACGGCCTAGCACCTAATGAGCAGTTCTTC.

The chain recombines TRBV18 with TRBJ2-7; D gene ambiguous. The germline CDR1 and CDR2 sequences are KGHSH and LQKENI. The CDR3 is 13 amino acids. Trimming removed 2 bases at V and 3 bases at J, with 8 bases between. The CDR3 nucleotides read TGTGCCAGCTCACCATTCGAACTCTACGAGCAGTACTTC. Translation gives CASSPFELYEQYF.

This chain connects TRBV6-5 to TRBJ1-1; unclear D gene. Germline CDR1 and CDR2: MNHEY and SVGAGI. V was cut by 4 bases and J by 0 bases, with 6 bases left in between. CDR3 length: 13 residues. CDR3 nucleotide sequence: TGTGCCAGCAGTTTAGTCCTGAACACTGAAGCTTTCTTT. This codes for CASSLVLNTEAFF.